The 26 T cell receptor beta chains below come from one sample, sequenced in a study of T cells after posttransplantation cyclophosphamide. Produced via immunoSEQ multiplex PCR; TCRdb's table is partial and in-frame only. The sample has roughly 2,700 clones, none seen only once; the top ten hold 32%. Busulfan-fludarabine conditioning, marrow transplant, and cyclophosphamide on days +3 and +4 were administered. The sequences come from PBMCs, collected after allogeneic stem cell transplant with posttransplant cyclophosphamide. The source of these receptors is a female patient between 50 and 59 years old who received an allogeneic stem cell transplant from a related donor, was CMV-positive, and had no GVHD. T cells may partly derive from the graft donor.

This clone was counted ten times or more. V gene TRBV24-1 combines with J gene TRBJ2-1; 9 bases agree with TRBD1. In germline, CDR1 is KGHDR, CDR2 SFDVKD. J gave up 6 bases and V 9 bases, and 8 bases lay outside the gene matches. This CDR3 is 14 amino acids long. CDR3 nucleotide sequence: TGTGCCACCTCCCCGACGACAGGGGGCAATGAGCAGTTCTTC. Its translation is CATSPTTGGNEQFF.

Sample share makes this clone medium-sized (0.01 to 0.1%). The chain is built from TRBV12-3 or TRBV12-4 and TRBJ1-4; D gene uncertain. CDR3 length: 14 amino acids. V lost 3 bases, J lost 6 bases, and 11 bases lay in between. The CDR3 is CASSLAGRDEKLFF. The DNA of the CDR3 is TGTGCCAGCAGTTTGGCGGGGAGAGATGAAAAACTGTTTTTT.

This clone was counted at least ten times. The V gene is TRBV9, the J gene TRBJ1-2; 12 bases fit TRBD1. CDR1 and CDR2 from the germline V gene are SGDLS and YYNGEE. V was clipped by 6 bases and J by 0 bases; unmatched bases: 3. The CDR3 is 15 amino acids. The CDR3 sequence: CASKGQGAANYGYTF. CDR3 in DNA: TGTGCCAGCAAGGGACAGGGGGCAGCTAACTATGGCTACACCTTC.

This clone is medium-sized in the sample. The chain carries TRBV5-8 and TRBJ1-3, with 8 bases lining up with TRBD1. CDR1 is SGHTS and CDR2 is YDEGEE in the germline V gene. V lost 2 bases to trimming and J lost 2 bases; unmatched junction nucleotides: 3. This CDR3 has 15 residues. The CDR3 sequence: CASSFQGAPGNTIYF. The CDR3 bases are TGTGCCAGCAGCTTCCAGGGGGCTCCTGGAAACACCATATATTTT.

This clone was detected many times. V gene TRBV9 combines with J gene TRBJ1-1; D may be TRBD1 (5 bases). Germline V gene lookup returns CDR1 SGDLS and CDR2 YYNGEE. Trimming took 1 base from V and 1 from J, leaving 8 bases between them. The CDR3 covers 14 residues. The CDR3 DNA follows: TGTGCCAGCAGCGTACTGACAGCGAACACTGAAGCTTTCTTT. It codes for CASSVLTANTEAFF.

In its sample, this clone is medium-sized. The rearrangement uses TRBV5-1 and TRBJ2-1, with D possibly being TRBD1 (5 bases). The CDR3 length is 17 residues. Germline assignment: CDR1 SGHRS and CDR2 YFSETQ. The ends were cut back, 5 bases at V and 2 bases at J, with 20 bases in the middle. The DNA for the CDR3 is TGCGCCAGCAGATTAAACCCCAGGGTTATGGCCTACAATGAGCAGTTCTTC. It encodes CASRLNPRVMAYNEQFF.

The table lists this clone with many counts. The chain uses TRBV7-3 and TRBJ2-5, with D possibly matching TRBD1 (6 bases). The CDR3 is made up of 13 amino acids. Germline V gene lookup returns CDR1 SGHTA and CDR2 FQGTGA. Between the trimmed V and J ends, which lost 1 base and 5 bases, there was a span of 8 bases. CDR3 sequence (DNA): TGTGCCAGCAGCTTAAACAGGGTTGAGACCCAGTACTTC. Translation gives CASSLNRVETQYF. Combining the CDR3 with reference TRBV7-3 and TRBJ2-5 gives the whole variable domain GAGVSQTPSNKVTEKGKYVELRCDPISGHTALYWYRQSLGQGPEFLIYFQGTGAADDSGLPNDRFFAVRPEGSVSTLKIQRTERGDSAVYLCASSLNRVETQYFGPGTRLLVL.

This clone showed up just a few times. The chain recombines TRBV6-6 with TRBJ2-5, with D possibly TRBD1 on 6 matching bases. The DNA end favors TRBJ2-7, so the J call may be wrong. Looked up from germline, CDR1 is MNHNY and CDR2 is SVGAGI (reference sequence). The CDR3 is 13 amino acids. CDR3 loop: CASYQDSTYEQYF. The DNA for the CDR3 is TGTGCCAGCTATCAGGACAGTACCTACGAGCAGTACTTC.

This clone rates as medium-sized. The V call is TRBV7-9, the J call TRBJ1-4; the D is unclear. The CDR3 is 15 residues long. Germline V gene data show CDR1 as SEHNR and CDR2 as FQNEAQ (reference sequence). V was pared by 5 bases and J by 1 base, with 11 bases between. The CDR3 DNA reads as TGTGCCAGCAGCATTAGAGGGCAAACTAATGAAAAACTGTTTTTT. Translated, it gives CASSIRGQTNEKLFF.

In its sample, this clone ranks as medium-sized (0.01 to 0.1%). The V call is TRBV19, the J call TRBJ2-7; tentatively, D is TRBD2 (6 bases). The CDR3 has 14 amino acids. CDR1 LNHDA and CDR2 SQIVND come from the germline V gene (reference sequence). Trimming removed 5 bases at V and 6 bases at J, with 17 bases between. The CDR3 sequence is CASSGFRGSGEQYF. As DNA, the CDR3 is TGTGCCAGTAGTGGCTTTCGGGGGAGCGGCGAGCAGTACTTC.

This clone was observed many times. This chain uses TRBV19 with TRBJ2-7; TRBD2 aligns across 9 bases. CDR3 size: 19 residues. Trimming cost V 4 bases and J 1 base; bases outside gene matches: 17. Germline CDR1 and CDR2: LNHDA and SQIVND (reference sequence). Here the CDR3 reads CASSKRERLGLAGSYEQYF. CDR3 bases: TGTGCCAGTAGTAAACGAGAACGCCTTGGGCTAGCGGGGTCCTACGAGCAGTACTTC.

This clone was counted many times. This chain joins TRBV6-1 and TRBJ1-2; 8 bases agree with TRBD1. V trimming: 6 bases; J trimming: 5 bases; junction bases outside the gene matches: 8. The CDR3 is made up of 14 amino acids. Germline V gives CDR1 MNHNS, CDR2 SASEGT. The CDR3 nucleotides read TGTGCCAGCAGCGGACAGGGAAGGGGGTATGGCTACACCTTC. It specifies CASSGQGRGYGYTF.

This clone qualifies as medium-sized. The chain combines TRBV27 with TRBJ2-7; no reliable D call. The CDR3 consists of 15 residues. Germline V CDR1 and CDR2: MNHEY, SMNVEV (reference sequence). Between the trimmed V and J ends, which lost 1 base and 0 bases, there was a span of 10 bases. Written as DNA, the CDR3 is TGTGCCAGCAGTTTATACAGACAAGGCTCCTACGAGCAGTACTTC. This translates into CASSLYRQGSYEQYF.

This clone is medium-sized in the sample. The CDR3 DNA follows: TGTGCCAGCAGTTGGGGGACAGGGGGCACTGAAGCTTTCTTT. This encodes CASSWGTGGTEAFF. This rearrangement joins TRBV27 to TRBJ1-1; 11 nucleotides align to TRBD1. The ends lost 4 bases at V and 4 bases at J; junction bases unmatched: 2. There are 14 residues in the CDR3. Germline V gene lookup returns CDR1 MNHEY and CDR2 SMNVEV (reference sequence).

By sample share, this clone is medium-sized. The chain uses TRBV4-2 and TRBJ2-1; a possible D gene is TRBD2 (5 bases). Germline assignment: CDR1 LGHNA and CDR2 YNFKEQ. The CDR3 covers 13 residues. Trimming left V 3 bases short and J 9 bases short, with 12 bases between. CDR3 residues: CASSHGQRFEQFF. The CDR3 DNA sequence: TGTGCCAGCAGCCATGGCCAGCGGTTTGAGCAGTTCTTC.

This clone occurred many times. This chain connects TRBV19 to TRBJ2-7, with D possibly matching TRBD1 (6 bases). The CDR3 has 12 amino acids. Trimming removed 10 bases from V and 3 bases from J, with 13 bases in between. Germline V gene sequence: CDR1 LNHDA, CDR2 SQIVND (reference sequence). The CDR3, as DNA: TGTGCCACTTCAGGGGATCGCTACGAGCAGTACTTC. This sequence encodes CATSGDRYEQYF.

There are many counts of this clone. The chain uses TRBV6-2 or TRBV6-3 and TRBJ2-7, with TRBD2 identical over 11 bases. The CDR3 is made up of 15 amino acids. The germline CDR1 and CDR2 sequences are MNHEY and SVGEGT. The V gene end was trimmed by 2 bases and the J gene end by 5 bases; junction bases not matched to a gene: 5. The CDR3 nucleotides read TGTGCCAGCAGTTACAGTATACTAGCGGGAGACGAGCAGTACTTC. Residues: CASSYSILAGDEQYF.

The table lists this clone with a few counts. The chain is built from TRBV11-2 and TRBJ2-3; no firm D call. Germline V gives CDR1 SGHAT, CDR2 FQNNGV. The length of the CDR3 is 19 residues. Trimming stripped 5 bases from V and 6 bases from J, with 30 bases between. This CDR3 is CASSPTPKFHHRTGDTQYF. CDR3 bases: TGTGCCAGCAGCCCTACCCCCAAATTCCACCACCGCACGGGTGATACGCAGTATTTT. Supplemented by reference TRBV11-2 and TRBJ2-3, the full variable domain reads EAGVAQSPRYKIIEKRQSVAFWCNPISGHATLYWYQQILGQGPKLLIQFQNNGVVDDSQLPKDRFSAERLKGVDSTLKIQPAKLEDSAVYLCASSPTPKFHHRTGDTQYFGPGTRLTVL.

This clone is medium-sized in the sample. This sequence joins TRBV19 and TRBJ2-7; TRBD2 matches at 10 bases. The CDR3 sequence is 20 residues long. Germline V gene lookup returns CDR1 LNHDA and CDR2 SQIVND (reference sequence). Unmatched junction bases numbered 18, after V lost 2 bases and J lost 2 bases. Here the CDR3 reads CASSILSGGRSAGGPYEQYF. The DNA for the CDR3 is TGTGCCAGTAGTATATTGTCGGGGGGAAGATCAGCGGGAGGGCCCTACGAGCAGTACTTC. The full variable domain, completed using reference TRBV19 and TRBJ2-7, is DGGITQSPKYLFRKEGQNVTLSCEQNLNHDAMYWYRQDPGQGLRLIYYSQIVNDFQKGDIAEGYSVSREKKESFPLTVTSAQKNPTAFYLCASSILSGGRSAGGPYEQYFGPGTRLTVT.

This clone was observed at least ten times. V is TRBV11-3 and J is TRBJ2-2, with D possibly TRBD1 on 6 matching bases. The CDR3 extends over 15 amino acids. V was clipped by 5 bases and J by 7 bases, with 17 bases between them. In germline, CDR1 is SGHNT, CDR2 YENEEA. The CDR3: CASSVTGLASGELFF. In nucleotides, the CDR3 is TGTGCCAGCAGCGTTACAGGGTTGGCGAGCGGGGAGCTGTTTTTT.

This clone ranks as medium-sized. The chain couples TRBV6-6 to TRBJ2-7, with D possibly TRBD1 on 6 matching bases. Trimming shortened V by 8 bases and J by 2 bases, and 13 bases separated the two germline ends. In germline, CDR1 is MNHNY, CDR2 SVGAGI (reference sequence). The CDR3 loop spans 13 amino acids. The CDR3: CASYQDSTYEQYF. In DNA, the CDR3 is TGTGCCAGCTATCAGGACAGTACCTACGAGCAGTACTTC.

This clone ranks as medium-sized (0.01 to 0.1%). This chain connects TRBV7-2 to TRBJ1-3; 7 bases match TRBD1. The V gene's germline CDR1 is SGHTA and CDR2 FQGNSA. Trimming at V came to 5 bases and at J to 3 bases, leaving 4 bases not matched to a gene. The CDR3 runs to 14 residues. This chain's CDR3 is CASSRQGGGNTIYF. CDR3 bases: TGTGCCAGCAGCCGACAGGGTGGTGGAAACACCATATATTTT.

This clone was observed many times. The chain couples TRBV15 to TRBJ1-2; 7 nucleotides match TRBD1. Germline CDR1 reads LNHNV; CDR2 reads YYDKDF (reference sequence). V lost 2 bases to trimming and J lost 4 bases; unmatched junction nucleotides: 10. This CDR3 is built from 16 residues. CDR3 sequence: CATSRPGQLLLYGYTF. CDR3 coding DNA: TGTGCCACCAGCAGACCGGGACAGCTCCTCCTCTATGGCTACACCTTC.

This clone was counted ten times or more. This chain uses TRBV7-2 with TRBJ2-1; D might be TRBD2 (6 bases). The germline V and J ends were trimmed by 0 bases and 0 bases, with 9 bases remaining between them. Germline loops: CDR1 SGHTA, CDR2 FQGNSA. This CDR3 contains 16 residues. The CDR3 here is CASSLAGGGSYNEQFF. In nucleotides, the CDR3 is TGTGCCAGCAGCTTAGCCGGGGGAGGCTCCTACAATGAGCAGTTCTTC. Drawing the rest from reference TRBV7-2 and TRBJ2-1, the complete variable domain is GAGVSQSPSNKVTEKGKDVELRCDPISGHTALYWYRQSLGQGLEFLIYFQGNSAPDKSGLPSDRFSAERTGGSVSTLTIQRTQQEDSAVYLCASSLAGGGSYNEQFFGPGTRLTVL.

This clone was detected many times. The rearrangement uses TRBV12-3 or TRBV12-4 and TRBJ2-2; 9 bases line up with TRBD1. Trimming removed 6 bases from V and 6 bases from J; junction bases left unmatched: 5. The CDR3 has 14 amino acids. The CDR3 region has the DNA TGTGCCAGCAGCCTCCACAGGGGGCCCGGGGAGCTGTTTTTT. The encoded protein is CASSLHRGPGELFF.

In its sample, this clone was seen many times. The J gene is TRBJ2-1, the V gene TRBV30; TRBD1 aligns across 10 bases. With 5 bases clipped from V and 8 bases from J, the junction kept 9 bases outside the gene matches. The germline CDR1 and CDR2 sequences are GTSNPN and SVGIG (reference sequence). This CDR3 comprises 14 residues. The CDR3 region has the DNA TGTGCCTGGGGGCGGGGGACAGGGGTTGATGAGCAGTTCTTC. Translating gives CAWGRGTGVDEQFF.